This entry lists 15 T cell receptor beta chains sequenced from one sample in a study of T cells in Graves' hyperthyroidism and ophthalmopathy. The CDR3 regions of TCR beta were amplified from RNA transcripts. HTBI primers were employed in a first-round RT-PCR of the TCR CDR3. One entry per CDR3 protein results from TCRdb running MiXCR on the multiplex PCR reads. Here the sample spans some 600,000 distinct CDR3 sequences, roughly 13% being singletons. The source material was blood. These receptors all stem from a woman in her thirties with Graves' hyperthyroidism that later progressed to Graves' ophthalmopathy.

In its sample, this clonotype was seen many times. V gene TRBV13 combines with J gene TRBJ1-4; 10 nucleotides match TRBD1. CDR1 is PRHDT, CDR2 FYEKMQ, per germline (reference sequence). The CDR3 runs to 15 residues. V was clipped by 4 bases and J by 10 bases; unmatched bases: 9. CDR3 nucleotide sequence: TGTGCCAGCAGCTCGGGGGGACAGGGGTTAGCAAAACTGTTTTTT. The encoded protein is CASSSGGQGLAKLFF.

This clonotype was seen a few times. This CDR3 is CSAIIAGGSTYEQYF. CDR3 coding DNA: TGCAGTGCTATCATAGCGGGAGGTTCAACCTACGAGCAGTACTTC. V is TRBV20-1 and J is TRBJ2-7; TRBD2 aligns across 10 bases. The germline V gene has CDR1 DFQATT and CDR2 SNEGSKA (reference sequence). J was trimmed by 2 bases and V by 4 bases; bases with no gene match: 8. This CDR3 is built from 15 residues.

This clonotype was picked up many times. The chain carries TRBV27 and TRBJ1-1; D is uncertain. The CDR3 spans 13 residues. In germline, CDR1 is MNHEY, CDR2 SMNVEV (reference sequence). V was clipped by 3 bases and J by 6 bases, with 11 bases between them. CDR3 coding DNA: TGTGCCAGCAGTTTCAATCGAGATTCTGAAGCTTTCTTT. Protein product: CASSFNRDSEAFF.

This clonotype was observed at least ten times. The gene calls are TRBV29-1 and TRBJ1-1, with a possible D match to TRBD1 (5 bases). The CDR3 spans 12 residues. Trimming removed 6 bases from V and 2 bases from J, with 10 bases in between. The germline V gene encodes CDR1 SQVTM and CDR2 ANQGSEA. The CDR3 DNA follows: TGCAGCGTGTTAGGGGTCAACACTGAAGCTTTCTTT. This codes for CSVLGVNTEAFF.

In its sample, this clonotype was seen many times. For the CDR3, the DNA is TGTGCCAGCAGCCCAACCGGACAGGCGAATGAAAAACTGTTTTTT. Encoded protein: CASSPTGQANEKLFF. The chain links TRBV12-3 or TRBV12-4 to TRBJ1-4; 7 bases fit TRBD1. CDR3 length: 15 residues. V was pared by 6 bases and J by 5 bases, with 9 bases of the junction left unmatched.

This clonotype was recorded at least ten times. This chain connects TRBV6-1 to TRBJ2-7, with 7 positions matching TRBD2. CDR1 is MNHNS, CDR2 SASEGT, per germline. V was clipped by 6 bases and J by 4 bases; unmatched bases: 21. This CDR3 spans 18 amino acids. The CDR3 DNA is TGTGCCAGCAGCTATGGGGGAGGGCAGGTGGGACGCGGTTACGAGCAGTACTTC. Its translation is CASSYGGGQVGRGYEQYF.

At least ten counts were recorded for this clonotype. This chain links TRBV12-3 or TRBV12-4 with TRBJ2-2; no reliable D call. The CDR3 extends over 13 amino acids. Trimming took off 5 bases at V and 3 bases at J, with 7 bases between the two ends. The CDR3 sequence: CASSASHTGELFF. CDR3 DNA: TGTGCCAGCAGTGCCAGCCACACCGGGGAGCTGTTTTTT.

The chain carries TRBV19 and TRBJ2-7; 7 nucleotides align to TRBD2. In germline, CDR1 is LNHDA, CDR2 SQIVND (reference sequence). V gave up 4 bases and J gave up 0 bases; unmatched junction bases: 9. This CDR3 is built from 16 residues. CDR3 sequence (DNA): TGTGCCAGTAGTAGGGGTCTAGCGGCTAGCTCCTACGAGCAGTACTTC. Residues: CASSRGLAASSYEQYF.

This clonotype was seen only a few times. This chain connects TRBV9 to TRBJ1-1; D unresolved. Germline CDR1 is SGDLS and CDR2 is YYNGEE. Trimming took off 3 bases at V and 1 base at J, with 10 bases between the two ends. The CDR3 totals 14 residues. In nucleotides, the CDR3 is TGTGCCAGCAGCGCGACTGAAAGGAACACTGAAGCTTTCTTT. This gives the protein CASSATERNTEAFF.

This clonotype has only one observation. This may be a read error, as it is one base from a much larger clone. J is TRBJ2-5 and V is TRBV24-1; 10 positions match TRBD1. Germline trimming cut 9 bases from V and 1 base from J; bases unmatched to any gene: 10. Germline CDR1 is KGHDR and CDR2 is SFDVKD. The CDR3 runs to 16 residues. The CDR3 region is CATAGTGDFVQETQYF. CDR3 nucleotide sequence: TGTGCCACCGCCGGGACAGGGGATTTCGTCCAAGAGACCCAGTACTTC.

Concerning this clonotype itself: This may be a read error, as it is one base from a much larger clone. V and J are TRBV6-5 and TRBJ2-2; a weak D match, TRBD1 (6 bases). CDR3 length equals 18 residues. Looked up from germline, CDR1 is MNHEY and CDR2 is SVGAGI. This CDR3 is CASSYSPTGPANTGELVF. The CDR3 DNA follows: TGTGCCAGCAGTTACTCTCCGACAGGCCCTGCCAACACCGGGGAGCTGGTTTTT.

Turning to this clonotype: Germline and junction disagree at one end, which may indicate a read error. V and J are TRBV19 and TRBJ1-3, with no clear D. Germline V gene data show CDR1 as LNHDA and CDR2 as SQIVND (reference sequence). This CDR3 region has 15 residues. In nucleotides, the CDR3 is TGTGCCAGTAGTATATCGCGGGATTATGGAACCACCATATATTTT. Its translation is CASSISRDYGTTIYF.

In this sample, this clonotype turned up many times. The chain combines TRBV12-3 or TRBV12-4 with TRBJ1-5; D gene uncertain. V shed 4 bases and J shed 6 bases, with 13 bases lying between them. The CDR3 covers 14 residues. The CDR3 sequence: CASSSTAGAQPQHF. The CDR3 DNA sequence: TGTGCCAGCAGTTCGACCGCAGGTGCTCAGCCCCAGCATTTT.

This clonotype was picked up many times. The J gene is TRBJ1-4, the V gene TRBV18, with D possibly matching TRBD1 (5 bases). In germline, CDR1 is KGHSH, CDR2 LQKENI. This CDR3 has 13 amino acids. Trimming pared 6 bases from V and 8 bases from J, leaving 13 bases between. This CDR3 is CASSRDSGEKLFF. The CDR3 bases are TGTGCCAGCTCCAGGGACTCCGGGGAAAAACTGTTTTTT.

This clonotype has ten or more counts. The V call is TRBV29-1, the J call TRBJ2-7; 8 bases line up with TRBD1. Per germline, CDR1 SQVTM and CDR2 ANQGSEA. CDR3 length equals 13 residues. Trimming took 2 bases from V and 3 from J; bases not matched to a gene: 3. CDR3 loop: CSVESRGHYEQYF. The CDR3 coding sequence is TGCAGCGTTGAAAGCAGGGGGCACTACGAGCAGTACTTC.